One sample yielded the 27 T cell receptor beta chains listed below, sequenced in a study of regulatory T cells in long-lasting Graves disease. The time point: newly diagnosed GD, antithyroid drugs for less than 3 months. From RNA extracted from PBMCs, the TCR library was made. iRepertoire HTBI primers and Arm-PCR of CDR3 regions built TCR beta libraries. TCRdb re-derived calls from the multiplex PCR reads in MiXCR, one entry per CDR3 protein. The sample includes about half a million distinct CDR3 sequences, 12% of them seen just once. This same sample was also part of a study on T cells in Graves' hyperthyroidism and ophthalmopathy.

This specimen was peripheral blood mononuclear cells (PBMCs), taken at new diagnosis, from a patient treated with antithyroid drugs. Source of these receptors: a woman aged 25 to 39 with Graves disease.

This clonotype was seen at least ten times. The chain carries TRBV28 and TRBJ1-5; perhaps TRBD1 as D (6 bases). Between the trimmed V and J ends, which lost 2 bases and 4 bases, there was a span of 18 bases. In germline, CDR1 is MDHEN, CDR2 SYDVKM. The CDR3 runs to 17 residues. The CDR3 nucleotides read TGTGCCAGCAGTTTAGGGGGGTCCTGGAGGGGGAATCAGCCCCAGCATTTT. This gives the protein CASSLGGSWRGNQPQHF.

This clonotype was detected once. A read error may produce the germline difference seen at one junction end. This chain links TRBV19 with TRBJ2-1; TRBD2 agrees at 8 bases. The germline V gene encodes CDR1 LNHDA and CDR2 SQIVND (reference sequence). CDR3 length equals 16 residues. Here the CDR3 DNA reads TGTGCCAGTAGTATAGATCGGGGGGGCTGGAACAATGAGCAATTCTTC. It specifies CASSIDRGGWNNEQFF.

This chain's CDR3 is CASGPHGRGLGETQYF. The CDR3 DNA reads as TGTGCCAGCGGACCTCATGGCAGGGGTCTCGGGGAGACCCAGTACTTC. The chain recombines TRBV6-2 or TRBV6-3 with TRBJ2-5, with D possibly being TRBD1 (6 bases). V lost 8 bases and J 5 bases, leaving 24 bases between the germline ends. Germline lookup yields CDR1 MNHEY and CDR2 SVGEGT. The CDR3 contains 16 residues.

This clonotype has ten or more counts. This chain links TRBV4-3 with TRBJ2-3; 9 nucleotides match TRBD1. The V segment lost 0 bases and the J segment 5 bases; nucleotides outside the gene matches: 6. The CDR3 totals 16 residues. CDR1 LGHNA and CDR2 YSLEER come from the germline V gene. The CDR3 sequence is CASSQDPGQGVDTQYF. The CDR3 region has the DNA TGCGCCAGCAGCCAAGATCCGGGACAGGGAGTAGATACGCAGTATTTT.

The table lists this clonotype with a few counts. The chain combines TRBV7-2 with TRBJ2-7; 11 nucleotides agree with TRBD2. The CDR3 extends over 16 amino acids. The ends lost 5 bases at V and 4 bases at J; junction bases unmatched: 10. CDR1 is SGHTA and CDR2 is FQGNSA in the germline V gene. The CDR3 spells CASSNSLAGAQYEQYF. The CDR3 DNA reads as TGTGCCAGCAGCAACTCACTAGCGGGAGCGCAATACGAGCAGTACTTC.

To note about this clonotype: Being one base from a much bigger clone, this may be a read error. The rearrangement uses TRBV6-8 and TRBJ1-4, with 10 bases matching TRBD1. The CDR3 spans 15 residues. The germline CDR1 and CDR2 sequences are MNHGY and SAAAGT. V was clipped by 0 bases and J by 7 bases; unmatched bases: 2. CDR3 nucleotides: TGTGCCAGCAGTTACTCGGGACAGGGGTGTGAAAAACTGTTTTTT. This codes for CASSYSGQGCEKLFF.

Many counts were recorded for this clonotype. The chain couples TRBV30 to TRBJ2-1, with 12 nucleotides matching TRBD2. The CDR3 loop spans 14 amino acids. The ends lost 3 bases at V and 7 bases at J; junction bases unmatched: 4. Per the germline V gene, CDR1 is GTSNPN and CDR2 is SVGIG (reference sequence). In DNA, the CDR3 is TGTGCCTGGAGGACTAGCGGGAGTAGGAATGAGCAGTTCTTC. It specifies CAWRTSGSRNEQFF.

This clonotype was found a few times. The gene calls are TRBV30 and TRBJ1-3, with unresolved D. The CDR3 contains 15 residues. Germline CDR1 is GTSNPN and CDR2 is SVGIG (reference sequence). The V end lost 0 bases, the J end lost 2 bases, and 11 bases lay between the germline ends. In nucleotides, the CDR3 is TGTGCCTGGAGTGTAATCCGAGGAACTGGAAACACCATATATTTT. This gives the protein CAWSVIRGTGNTIYF. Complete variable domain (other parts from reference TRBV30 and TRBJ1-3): SQTIHQWPATLVQPVGSPLSLECTVEGTSNPNLYWYRQAAGRGLQLLFYSVGIGQISSEVPQNLSASRPQDRQFILSSKKLLLSDSGFYLCAWSVIRGTGNTIYFGEGSWLTVV.

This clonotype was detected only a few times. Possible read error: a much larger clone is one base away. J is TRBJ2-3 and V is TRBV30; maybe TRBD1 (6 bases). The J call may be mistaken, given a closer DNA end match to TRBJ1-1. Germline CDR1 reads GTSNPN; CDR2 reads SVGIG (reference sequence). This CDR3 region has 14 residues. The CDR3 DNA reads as TGTGCCTGGAGTGTACTTAGACAGGCCGGGATGGCTTTCTTT. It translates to CAWSVLRQAGMAFF.

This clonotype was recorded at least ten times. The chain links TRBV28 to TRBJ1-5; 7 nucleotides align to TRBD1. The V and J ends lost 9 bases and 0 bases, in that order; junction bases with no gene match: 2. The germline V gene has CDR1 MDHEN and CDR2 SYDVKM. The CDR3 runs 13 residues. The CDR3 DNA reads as TGTGCCAGTGGACAGGCTAGCAATCAGCCCCAGCATTTT. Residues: CASGQASNQPQHF. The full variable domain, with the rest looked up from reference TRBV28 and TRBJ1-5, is DVKVTQSSRYLVKRTGEKVFLECVQDMDHENMFWYRQDPGLGLRLIYFSYDVKMKEKGDIPEGYSVSREKKERFSLILESASTNQTSMYLCASGQASNQPQHFGDGTRLSIL.

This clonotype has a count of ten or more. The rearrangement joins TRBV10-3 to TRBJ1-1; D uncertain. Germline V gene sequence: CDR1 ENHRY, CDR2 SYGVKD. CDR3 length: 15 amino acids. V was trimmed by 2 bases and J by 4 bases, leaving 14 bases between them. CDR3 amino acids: CAISEGFVWGTEAFF. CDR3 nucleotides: TGTGCCATCAGTGAGGGATTCGTGTGGGGCACTGAAGCTTTCTTT.

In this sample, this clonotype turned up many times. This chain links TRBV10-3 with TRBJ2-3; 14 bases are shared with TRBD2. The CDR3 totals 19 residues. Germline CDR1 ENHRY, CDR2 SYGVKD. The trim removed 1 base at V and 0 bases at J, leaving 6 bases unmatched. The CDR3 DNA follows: TGTGCCATCAGTGAGTTCGGGACTAGCGGGAGTAAGAGCACAGATACGCAGTATTTT. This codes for CAISEFGTSGSKSTDTQYF.

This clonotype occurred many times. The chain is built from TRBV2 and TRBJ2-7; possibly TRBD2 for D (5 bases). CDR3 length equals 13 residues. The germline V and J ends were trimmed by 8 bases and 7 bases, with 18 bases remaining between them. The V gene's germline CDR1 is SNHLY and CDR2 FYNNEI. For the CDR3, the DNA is TGTGCCAGCGAAGTGGCGAGGGAGCTGGAGCAGTACTTC. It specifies CASEVARELEQYF.

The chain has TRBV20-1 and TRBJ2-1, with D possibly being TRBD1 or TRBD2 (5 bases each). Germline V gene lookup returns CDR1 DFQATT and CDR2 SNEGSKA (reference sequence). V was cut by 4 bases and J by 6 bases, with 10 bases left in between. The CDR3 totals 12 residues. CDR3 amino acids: CSANTGTNEQFF. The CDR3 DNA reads TGCAGTGCTAACACGGGGACCAATGAGCAGTTCTTC.

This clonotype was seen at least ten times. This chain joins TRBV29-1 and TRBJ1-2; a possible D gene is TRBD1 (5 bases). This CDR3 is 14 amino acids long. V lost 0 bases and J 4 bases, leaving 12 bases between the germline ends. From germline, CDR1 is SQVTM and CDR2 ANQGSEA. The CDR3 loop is CSVEDGAAGYGYTF. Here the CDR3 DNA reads TGCAGCGTTGAAGATGGGGCAGCGGGCTATGGCTACACCTTC. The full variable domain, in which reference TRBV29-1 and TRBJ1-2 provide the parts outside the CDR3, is SAVISQKPSRDICQRGTSLTIQCQVDSQVTMMFWYRQQPGQSLTLIATANQGSEATYESGFVIDKFPISRPNLTFSTLTVSNMSPEDSSIYLCSVEDGAAGYGYTFGSGTRLTVV.

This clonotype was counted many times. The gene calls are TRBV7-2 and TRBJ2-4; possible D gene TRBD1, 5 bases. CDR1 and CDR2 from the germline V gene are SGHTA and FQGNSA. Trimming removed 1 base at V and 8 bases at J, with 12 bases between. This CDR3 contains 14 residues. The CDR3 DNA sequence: TGTGCCAGCAGCTTAGTGCCAGGGCACGACATTCAGTACTTC. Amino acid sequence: CASSLVPGHDIQYF.

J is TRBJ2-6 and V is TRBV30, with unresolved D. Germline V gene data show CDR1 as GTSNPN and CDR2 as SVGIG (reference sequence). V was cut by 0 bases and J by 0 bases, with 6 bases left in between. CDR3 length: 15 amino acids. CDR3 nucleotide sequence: TGTGCCTGGAGTGTACTGGGCTCTGGGGCCAACGTCCTGACTTTC. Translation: CAWSVLGSGANVLTF.

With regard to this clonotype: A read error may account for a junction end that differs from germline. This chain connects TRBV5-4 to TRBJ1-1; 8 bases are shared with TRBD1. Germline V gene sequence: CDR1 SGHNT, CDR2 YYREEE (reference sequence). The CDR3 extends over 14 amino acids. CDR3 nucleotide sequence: TGTGCCAGCAGCCTCGGACAGGGAATCACTGACGCTTTCTTT. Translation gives CASSLGQGITDAFF.

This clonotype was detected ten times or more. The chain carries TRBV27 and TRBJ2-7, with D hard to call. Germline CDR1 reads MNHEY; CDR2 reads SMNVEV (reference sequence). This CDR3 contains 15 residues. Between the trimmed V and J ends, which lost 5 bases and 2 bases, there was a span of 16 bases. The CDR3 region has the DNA TGTGCCAGCAGTGAAGGCCCTTATCTTACCTACGAGCAGTACTTC. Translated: CASSEGPYLTYEQYF.

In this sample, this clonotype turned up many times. Here the CDR3 reads CSVRTGISYEQYF. The CDR3 DNA follows: TGCAGCGTGCGGACAGGGATCTCCTACGAGCAGTACTTC. This chain links TRBV29-1 with TRBJ2-7, with 8 bases identical to TRBD1. Trimming at V came to 6 bases and at J to 0 bases, leaving 4 bases not matched to a gene. The germline V gene encodes CDR1 SQVTM and CDR2 ANQGSEA. The CDR3 loop spans 13 amino acids.

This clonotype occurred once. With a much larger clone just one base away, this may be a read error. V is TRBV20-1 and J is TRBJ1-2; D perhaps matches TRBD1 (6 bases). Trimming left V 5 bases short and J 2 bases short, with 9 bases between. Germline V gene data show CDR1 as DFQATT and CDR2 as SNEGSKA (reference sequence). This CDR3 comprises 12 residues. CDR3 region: CSAVDSNYGYTF. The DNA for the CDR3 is TGCAGTGCTGTGGACAGCAACTATGGCTACACCTTC.

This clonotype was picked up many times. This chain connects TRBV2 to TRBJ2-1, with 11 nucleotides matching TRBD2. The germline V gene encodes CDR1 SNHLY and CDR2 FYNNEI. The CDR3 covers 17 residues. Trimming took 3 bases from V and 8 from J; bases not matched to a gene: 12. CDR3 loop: CASSEWGLADIQYEQFF. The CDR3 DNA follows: TGTGCCAGCAGTGAGTGGGGACTAGCGGATATACAATATGAGCAGTTCTTC.

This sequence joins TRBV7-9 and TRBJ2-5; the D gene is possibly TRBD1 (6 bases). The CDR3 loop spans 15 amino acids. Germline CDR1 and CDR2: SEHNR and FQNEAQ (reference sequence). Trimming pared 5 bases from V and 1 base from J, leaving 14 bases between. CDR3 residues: CASSVSRTAQETQYF. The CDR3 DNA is TGTGCCAGCAGCGTGTCACGGACAGCCCAAGAGACCCAGTACTTC.

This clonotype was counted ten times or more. The chain's CDR3 is CASSHLTNTGELFF. The CDR3 DNA follows: TGTGCCAGCAGTCATCTCACGAACACCGGGGAGCTGTTTTTT. This chain connects TRBV6-2 or TRBV6-3 to TRBJ2-2; no clear D gene. V was pared by 5 bases and J by 0 bases, with 7 bases between. The CDR3 has 14 amino acids. CDR1 is MNHEY and CDR2 is SVGEGT in the germline V gene.

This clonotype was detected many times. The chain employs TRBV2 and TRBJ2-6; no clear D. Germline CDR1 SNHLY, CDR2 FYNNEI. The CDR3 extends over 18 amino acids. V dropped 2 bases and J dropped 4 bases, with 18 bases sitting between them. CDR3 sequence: CASSERWAGSLGANVLTF. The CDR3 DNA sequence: TGTGCCAGCAGTGAACGATGGGCAGGATCGCTGGGGGCCAACGTCCTGACTTTC. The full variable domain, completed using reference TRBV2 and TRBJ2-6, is EPEVTQTPSHQVTQMGQEVILRCVPISNHLYFYWYRQILGQKVEFLVSFYNNEISEKSEIFDDQFSVERPDGSNFTLKIRSTKLEDSAMYFCASSERWAGSLGANVLTFGAGSRLTVL.

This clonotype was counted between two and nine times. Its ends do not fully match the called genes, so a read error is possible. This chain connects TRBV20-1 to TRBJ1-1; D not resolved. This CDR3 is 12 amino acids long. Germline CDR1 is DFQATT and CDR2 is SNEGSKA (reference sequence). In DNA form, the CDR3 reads TGCAGTGCTAGCAATTGGGTCACTGGAGCTTTCTTT. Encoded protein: CSASNWVTGAFF.

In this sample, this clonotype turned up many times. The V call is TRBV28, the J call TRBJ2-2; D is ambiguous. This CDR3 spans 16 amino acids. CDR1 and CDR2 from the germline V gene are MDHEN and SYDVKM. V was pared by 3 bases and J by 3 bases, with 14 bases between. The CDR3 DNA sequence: TGTGCCAGCAGTTTCGAATTGACCAGTTACACCGGGGAGCTGTTTTTT. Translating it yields CASSFELTSYTGELFF.